This paragraph reports one TCR beta chain. Its antigen remains undetermined. No clone much larger than this one lies a single base away; base qualities are absent. The CDR3 measures 16 amino acids from cysteine to phenylalanine. The read is trimmed to its CDR3 DNA, 48 bases read in frame from base 1. V drops 6 bases and J drops 0 bases, leaving 19 bases in between. For CDR1 and CDR2, the germline V gene (reference sequence) lists DFQATT and SNEGSKA. This entry comes from a study of T-cell reconstitution after alpha-beta-depleted transplantation in children (dated by TCRdb to the mid-2010s). Turning to the overall study: T-cell immune reconstitution after TCRalphabeta/CD19-depleted allogeneic hematopoietic cell transplantation in children was quantitatively tracked in the study by means of TCR repertoire profiling.

The study at large found these results: Hyperexpanded clone frequencies declined over subsequent months; after one year, T-cell counts and TCRbeta diversity were mostly attributed to newly produced T cells. The high TCRbeta diversity at day 60 in some patients was ascribed to recipient T cells and intrathymic progenitors that had survived conditioning. Apparently early alphabetaT-cell count recovery about two months after transplant reportedly relied on only several hundred rapidly expanded clones derived from non-depleted graft cells.

The treatment or condition tag for this specimen amounts to: allogeneic hematopoietic cell transplantation with graft depleted of TCRalphabeta T cells and CD19 B cells. The children who served as transplant recipients had been given grafts of TCRalphabeta/CD19-depleted allogeneic hematopoietic cells. Receptor libraries were prepared by PCR. TCRdb lists the instrument as Illumina HiSeq 2500. TCR library preparation used molecular barcoding, with unique molecular identifiers applied to normalize quantification of the TCRbeta repertoire. The public reads were quality trimmed at Q25 with fastp and then assembled into clones with MiXCR by TCRdb, keeping productive beta chains. Rows with one shared CDR3 protein collapse into an entry with the most common genes and DNA. The sample table holds just under 250,000 distinct CDR3 sequences, of which under 30% were seen once. The top ten clonotypes cover roughly 2.6% of the sample.

The sequence was collected from a girl aged 2 to 9 with Fanconi anemia, due to receive a stem cell transplant. Sequenced here: PBMCs, sampled before TCRalphabeta/CD19-depleted stem cell transplant. The sequence is built from TRBV20-1 and TRBJ2-3; a weak D assignment points to TRBD2 (5 bases agree). The CDR3 is CSAGAGLARSTDTQYF. The bases are TGCAGTGCGGGAGCCGGACTCGCACGTAGCACAGATACGCAGTATTTT.